The rows below give T cell receptor beta chains drawn from one sample of a study of blood T cell repertoires in COVID-19. The protocol was immunoSEQ multiplex PCR, while the TCRdb copy is restricted to in-frame clones and leaves out a portion. This repertoire shows around 170,000 clones, about 84% found once; its top ten account for roughly 12%. Sequencing was performed on PBMCs or T cells enriched from blood (not recorded which). The receptors stem from a man aged 45-65 years who had recovered from COVID-19. Both conserved end residues are part of each CDR3. D genes are given only for firm matches. Clone size is shown for a subset of rows, as once, few, many or a class of expanded clone.

j_call | d_call | v_call | cdr3_length | clone_size | cdr3_nt | cdr3_aa
TRBJ2-3 | TRBD2 | TRBV7-2 | 16 | - | TGTGCCAGCAGCTTAGATGCAGCGGGGGGCACAGATACGCAGTATTTT | CASSLDAAGGTDTQYF
TRBJ2-7 | TRBD1 | TRBV15 | 15 | - | TGTGCCACCAGCAGAGGCGGGACAGGGGCTCTCGGGCAGTACTTC | CATSRGGTGALGQYF
TRBJ2-6 | - | TRBV18 | 17 | - | TGTGCCAGCTCCCTCTTTGAGGACTACTCTGGGGCCAACGTCCTGACTTTC | CASSLFEDYSGANVLTF
TRBJ1-1 | TRBD1 | TRBV5-4 | 14 | - | TGTGCCAGCAGCGCGGGACAGGGGACCACTGAAGCTTTCTTT | CASSAGQGTTEAFF
TRBJ1-2 | - | TRBV12-3/TRBV12-4 | 13 | - | TGTGCCAGCAGATCCCAGGGTGTCTATGGCTACACCTTC | CASRSQGVYGYTF
TRBJ2-7 | TRBD2 | TRBV13 | 13 | - | TGTGCCAGCAGGGGAGGGGAGTCCTACGAGCAGTACTTC | CASRGGESYEQYF
TRBJ1-1 | - | TRBV7-3 | 14 | - | TGTGCCAGCAGCCGATCAGGGGCCGTTACTGAAGCTTTCTTT | CASSRSGAVTEAFF
TRBJ1-1 | - | TRBV19 | 15 | - | TGTGCCAGTAGTCCCCGCTTACAGGGGAACACTGAAGCTTTCTTT | CASSPRLQGNTEAFF
TRBJ1-4 | - | TRBV28 | 14 | - | TGTGCCAGCAGTTCAAGGGGAGGTAATGAAAAACTGTTTTTT | CASSSRGGNEKLFF
TRBJ1-3 | - | TRBV2 | 14 | few | TGTGCCAGCAGTATCCGGGGATCTGGAAACACCATATATTTT | CASSIRGSGNTIYF
TRBJ1-2 | TRBD1 | TRBV10-3 | 17 | - | TGTGCCATCAGTGAGACCAGCGGCGGGACAGGCGGTTTGTGGTACACCTTC | CAISETSGGTGGLWYTF
TRBJ2-3 | - | TRBV4-2 | 13 | - | TGTGCCAGCAGTGGGGGGTCCACAGATACGCAGTATTTT | CASSGGSTDTQYF
TRBJ1-4 | TRBD1 | TRBV6-5 | 15 | - | TGTGCCAGCAGTCCGTTGACAGGGCTGAGTGAAAAACTGTTTTTT | CASSPLTGLSEKLFF
TRBJ1-1 | TRBD1 | TRBV9 | 16 | once | TGTGCCAGCAGCGGCCCGGACAGGGGAATGAACACTGAAGCTTTCTTT | CASSGPDRGMNTEAFF
TRBJ2-7 | - | TRBV5-1 | 14 | once | TGCGCCAGCAGCTTGGCCGGGTCCCCCTACGAGCAGTACTTC | CASSLAGSPYEQYF
TRBJ1-5 | - | TRBV10-3 | 13 | - | TGTGCCATCAGCACACAGGGCGATCAGCCCCAGCATTTT | CAISTQGDQPQHF
TRBJ1-4 | - | TRBV5-5 | 16 | - | TGTGCCAGCAGCTGGACAGCTTCCCCGGGTAATGAAAAACTGTTTTTT | CASSWTASPGNEKLFF
TRBJ2-7 | - | TRBV6-1 | 18 | - | TGTGCCAGCAGTGGCACCCTAGGCTCAGGGCTGGGGTTCTACGAGCAGTACTTC | CASSGTLGSGLGFYEQYF
TRBJ1-1 | TRBD1 | TRBV2 | 14 | - | TGTGCCAGCAGTTTGGGACAGGGAAACACTGAAGCTTTCTTT | CASSLGQGNTEAFF
TRBJ1-2 | TRBD1 | TRBV7-9 | 12 | - | TGTGCCAGCAGCCCACAGGGGGTCGGCTACACCTTC | CASSPQGVGYTF
TRBJ2-5 | TRBD2 | TRBV4-2 | 15 | - | TGTGCCAGCAGCCAAGATGGAGCGGGGCCAGAGACCCAGTACTTC | CASSQDGAGPETQYF
TRBJ1-1 | - | TRBV28 | 14 | - | TGTGCCAGCAGCCTCCCTAGACCGAAGAGTGAAGCTTTCTTT | CASSLPRPKSEAFF
TRBJ2-2 | - | TRBV15 | 17 | - | TGTGCCACCAGCAGAGATCACAGGGATCGTGTCACCGGGGAGCTGTTTTTT | CATSRDHRDRVTGELFF
TRBJ2-2 | - | TRBV12-5 | 16 | - | TGTGCTAGTGGATATTGGGAGGCGTGGAACACCGGGGAGCTGTTTTTT | CASGYWEAWNTGELFF
TRBJ2-1 | - | TRBV2 | 14 | - | TGTGCCAGCAAGGCCGGTGGGGGGTACAATGAGCAGTTCTTC | CASKAGGGYNEQFF
TRBJ1-2 | TRBD1 | TRBV19 | 14 | - | TGTGCCAGTAGTACCGGACAGGGGAGATATGGCTACACCTTC | CASSTGQGRYGYTF
TRBJ1-2 | - | TRBV5-6 | 12 | - | TGTGCCAGCAGCTTGCCAGGAAGTGGCTACACCTTC | CASSLPGSGYTF
TRBJ2-7 | TRBD2 | TRBV6-2/TRBV6-3 | 16 | few | TGTGCCAGCAGTTCATGGACTAGCGGGGGGTCCTACGAGCAGTACTTC | CASSSWTSGGSYEQYF
TRBJ1-5 | TRBD1 | TRBV7-2 | 14 | - | TGTGCCAGCAGCACGCCCGGGACAGGCCCCCCCCAGCATTTT | CASSTPGTGPPQHF
TRBJ1-3 | - | TRBV9 | 15 | - | TGTGCCAGCAGCCCCCTCAGCGGCTCTGGAAACACCATATATTTT | CASSPLSGSGNTIYF
TRBJ1-5 | - | TRBV5-1 | 13 | - | TGCGCCAGCAGCTTGGCGCTAGATCAGCCCCAGCATTTT | CASSLALDQPQHF
TRBJ2-1 | - | TRBV16 | 13 | - | TGTGCCAGCAGCCAATCGTCTAGGGGTGAGCAGTTCTTC | CASSQSSRGEQFF
TRBJ2-7 | - | TRBV7-9 | 13 | - | TGTGCCAGCAGCTTGAGGCAGCACTACGAGCAGTACTTC | CASSLRQHYEQYF
TRBJ2-1 | - | TRBV7-6 | 16 | - | TGTGCCAGCAGCTCAAACAGGGCAGATTCCTACAATGAGCAGTTCTTC | CASSSNRADSYNEQFF
TRBJ2-2 | TRBD2 | TRBV10-2 | 14 | - | TGCGCCAGCAGTGCTAGCGGATACACCGGGGAGCTGTTTTTT | CASSASGYTGELFF
TRBJ2-7 | - | TRBV5-1 | 15 | - | TGCGCCAGCAGAGATCAAGGGGGGGGGCGCGGCGAGCAGTACTTC | CASRDQGGGRGEQYF
TRBJ2-7 | - | TRBV7-2 | 13 | - | TGTGCCAGCAGCCGCAATAGCGCGTACGAGCAGTACTTC | CASSRNSAYEQYF
TRBJ1-1 | - | TRBV27 | 13 | - | TGTGCCACCCGGTACGGGGTGAACACTGAAGCTTTCTTT | CATRYGVNTEAFF
TRBJ2-5 | - | TRBV6-5 | 15 | - | TGTGCCAGCAGTTACTCTCTCCAAGCCAAAGAGACCCAGTACTTC | CASSYSLQAKETQYF
TRBJ2-3 | TRBD2 | TRBV13 | 15 | - | TGTGCCAGCAGCCCACCGGGGGGGCCTCCAGATACGCAGTATTTT | CASSPPGGPPDTQYF
TRBJ2-2 | - | TRBV9 | 16 | - | TGTGCCAGCAGCCTTGCGGGGCTGAGGAACACCGGGGAGCTGTTTTTT | CASSLAGLRNTGELFF
TRBJ2-5 | - | TRBV19 | 14 | - | TGTGCCAGTAGTTCGGCGGCTAGAAGCGAGACCCAGTACTTC | CASSSAARSETQYF